Sequencing of this T cell receptor beta chain was carried out in a study of T-cell reconstitution after alpha-beta-depleted transplantation in children. Study outcomes and limitations: Alpha-beta T cells about two months after transplant reportedly derived from several hundred expanded graft clones.

Ten or more counts support this clonotype. Its antigen is not identified. There are 14 residues in the CDR3. V was cut by 0 bases and J by 1 base, with 6 bases left in between. CDR1 SGHRS and CDR2 YFSETQ come from the germline V gene. Unique molecular identifiers tagged the TCRbeta library. TCRdb analysed the PCR reads with MiXCR anew, one entry per CDR3 protein. This table has fewer than 150,000 distinct CDR3 sequences, around 23% appearing once. This TCR was recovered from a male patient between 2 and 10 years old who had a stem cell transplant for chronic granulomatous disease, so the T cells may come from the graft donor. The rearrangement links TRBV5-1 to TRBJ2-3; D unresolved. This sample comprised PBMCs, mostly from graft donor cells, obtained 180 days after TCRalphabeta/CD19-depleted stem cell transplant. CDR3 DNA sequence: TGCGCCAGCAGCTTGGCCCTACGCACAGATACGCAGTATTTT. It specifies CASSLALRTDTQYF. The variable domain in full, with the rest retrieved from reference TRBV5-1 and TRBJ2-3, is KAGVTQTPRYLIKTRGQQVTLSCSPISGHRSVSWYQQTPGQGLQFLFEYFSETQRNKGNFPGRFSGRQFSNSRSEMNVSTLELGDSALYLCASSLALRTDTQYFGPGTRLTVL.